A single sample is the source of the 21 T cell receptor beta chains below, sequenced in a study of shared clonotypes between healthy human individuals. Clones were sequenced by immunoSEQ multiplex PCR, and TCRdb holds only the in-frame ones, with some missing. The table includes 550,000 to 800,000 clones, around 91% detected once. The sample was memory CD8+ T cells from PBMCs. As to subset: CD45RO+ cells pooled with CCR7-negative TemRA cells. The receptors were sampled from a man younger than 35 in good health. Some clones in this sample may be carry-over from other donors' samples.

This clone was seen only once. This chain links TRBV28 with TRBJ1-3, with no clear D. Trimming shortened V by 3 bases and J by 4 bases, and 16 bases separated the two germline ends. The CDR3 is 16 residues long. Germline V gene sequence: CDR1 MDHEN, CDR2 SYDVKM. The CDR3 DNA reads TGTGCCAGCAGTTTTTTCGGGCAGGCTCCAGGAAACACCATATATTTT. This translates into CASSFFGQAPGNTIYF. Based on the CDR3 plus reference TRBV28 and TRBJ1-3, the full variable domain is DVKVTQSSRYLVKRTGEKVFLECVQDMDHENMFWYRQDPGLGLRLIYFSYDVKMKEKGDIPEGYSVSREKKERFSLILESASTNQTSMYLCASSFFGQAPGNTIYFGEGSWLTVV.

The chain has TRBV19 and TRBJ1-1; the D gene is possibly TRBD1 (5 bases). The CDR3 has 13 residues. Germline V gene data show CDR1 as LNHDA and CDR2 as SQIVND (reference sequence). The ends were cut back, 3 bases at V and 6 bases at J, with 11 bases in the middle. The CDR3 reads CASSIGTQAEAFF. CDR3 coding DNA: TGTGCCAGTAGTATCGGGACCCAAGCTGAAGCTTTCTTT.

The chain uses TRBV14 and TRBJ2-4; tentative D call: TRBD2 (6 bases). The CDR3 length is 14 residues. CDR1 SGHDN and CDR2 FVKESK come from the germline V gene. Trimming took off 5 bases at V and 5 bases at J, with 13 bases between the two ends. CDR3 DNA: TGTGCCAGCAGCAAACGACTAGAGGAAAACATTCAGTACTTC. It translates to CASSKRLEENIQYF.

The gene calls are TRBV14 and TRBJ1-2; no clear D gene. V was trimmed by 0 bases and J by 8 bases, leaving 13 bases between them. The V gene's germline CDR1 is SGHDN and CDR2 FVKESK. The CDR3 is 14 residues long. In DNA form, the CDR3 reads TGTGCCAGCAGCCAAGATTGGAGAGGTAGGGGCTACACCTTC. This gives the protein CASSQDWRGRGYTF. The full variable domain, with the rest looked up from reference TRBV14 and TRBJ1-2, is EAGVTQFPSHSVIEKGQTVTLRCDPISGHDNLYWYRRVMGKEIKFLLHFVKESKQDESGMPNNRFLAERTGGTYSTLKVQPAELEDSGVYFCASSQDWRGRGYTFGSGTRLTVV.

J is TRBJ2-1 and V is TRBV4-3; D call uncertain. The CDR3 has 14 amino acids. Looked up from germline, CDR1 is LGHNA and CDR2 is YSLEER. The germline V and J ends were trimmed by 0 bases and 10 bases, with 13 bases remaining between them. The CDR3 coding sequence is TGCGCCAGCAGCCAAGATTCCGGTAAGGAGGAGCAGTTCTTC. Its translation is CASSQDSGKEEQFF.

This chain uses TRBV5-8 with TRBJ1-1; a weak D match, TRBD1 (5 bases). The CDR3 consists of 15 residues. Trimming left V 0 bases short and J 1 base short, with 10 bases between. The germline V gene has CDR1 SGHTS and CDR2 YDEGEE. CDR3 protein: CASSLAPTENTEAFF. The CDR3 DNA follows: TGTGCCAGCAGCTTGGCCCCGACAGAGAACACTGAAGCTTTCTTT.

The V call is TRBV7-3, the J call TRBJ2-5, with 10 bases lining up with TRBD2. The V gene end was trimmed by 9 bases and the J gene end by 3 bases; junction bases not matched to a gene: 1. The CDR3 consists of 12 residues. Germline values: CDR1 SGHTA, CDR2 FQGTGA. The CDR3 DNA follows: TGTGCCAGTCTAGCGGGAGAAGAGACCCAGTACTTC. Protein: CASLAGEETQYF.

The V and J genes are TRBV27 and TRBJ1-2; D is unclear. V was pared by 0 bases and J by 0 bases, with 8 bases between. Germline CDR1 reads MNHEY; CDR2 reads SMNVEV (reference sequence). The CDR3 is made up of 15 amino acids. In nucleotides, the CDR3 is TGTGCCAGCAGTTTATCGAACGGAGCTAACTATGGCTACACCTTC. Translation gives CASSLSNGANYGYTF.

The chain links TRBV28 to TRBJ1-2, with D perhaps TRBD1 (6 bases). V was cut by 2 bases and J by 0 bases, with 10 bases left in between. This CDR3 region has 15 residues. Per the germline V gene, CDR1 is MDHEN and CDR2 is SYDVKM. DNA for the CDR3: TGTGCCAGCAGTTTAGGACAGTTTTCTAACTATGGCTACACCTTC. It is translated as CASSLGQFSNYGYTF.

CDR3 bases: TGTGCCAGCAGCGTAGCAGGGAACACCGGGGAGCTGTTTTTT. This translates into CASSVAGNTGELFF. The chain employs TRBV9 and TRBJ2-2; no clear D. Germline values: CDR1 SGDLS, CDR2 YYNGEE. The CDR3 spans 14 residues. V lost 0 bases, J lost 1 base, and 4 bases lay in between.

With respect to this clone: The junction differs from germline at one of its ends, possibly a read error. V is TRBV19 and J is TRBJ1-5; D not resolved. This CDR3 contains 15 residues. Germline V lookup: CDR1 LNHDA, CDR2 SQIVND (reference sequence). The chain's CDR3 is CVSSMERVSGQPQHF. As DNA, the CDR3 is TGTGTCAGTAGTATGGAGAGGGTTTCTGGTCAGCCCCAGCATTTT.

V usage is TRBV4-1 and J usage is TRBJ2-7; D might be TRBD1 or TRBD2, each matching 5 bases. The CDR3 is made up of 17 amino acids. Trimming left V 0 bases short and J 7 bases short, with 22 bases between. The V gene's germline CDR1 is MGHRA and CDR2 YSYEKL. CDR3: CASSQDTIGSGWGEQYF. DNA of the CDR3: TGCGCCAGCAGCCAAGATACTATCGGGTCAGGCTGGGGGGAGCAGTACTTC.

This clone was observed a single time. The chain recombines TRBV7-9 with TRBJ2-5; D gene uncertain. The CDR3 loop spans 12 amino acids. Per the germline V gene, CDR1 is SEHNR and CDR2 is FQNEAQ (reference sequence). Trimming took off 2 bases at V and 5 bases at J, with 6 bases between the two ends. In nucleotides, the CDR3 is TGTGCCAGCAGCTTAAGATCGGAGACCCAGTACTTC. Amino acid sequence: CASSLRSETQYF.

This chain uses TRBV2 with TRBJ2-1, with 7 nucleotides matching TRBD1. V dropped 8 bases and J dropped 8; count of bases not matched to a gene: 6. CDR1 is SNHLY, CDR2 FYNNEI, per germline. This CDR3 region has 12 residues. The CDR3, as DNA: TGTGCCAGCGGGACAGCCTTTTATGAGCAGTTCTTC. Translating it yields CASGTAFYEQFF.

This chain connects TRBV9 to TRBJ2-5; 8 nucleotides agree with TRBD2. V was clipped by 0 bases and J by 4 bases; unmatched bases: 5. This CDR3 has 15 amino acids. The germline CDR1 and CDR2 sequences are SGDLS and YYNGEE. The CDR3 sequence: CASSVGAGVRETQYF. The CDR3 DNA reads as TGTGCCAGCAGCGTAGGAGCGGGAGTACGAGAGACCCAGTACTTC.

The chain recombines TRBV13 with TRBJ1-2; no clear D. The CDR3 runs to 17 residues. CDR1 PRHDT and CDR2 FYEKMQ come from the germline V gene (reference sequence). The V gene lost 5 bases and the J gene lost 5 bases, with 24 bases spanning the gap. CDR3 DNA: TGTGCCAGCAGCCCTGGGCCCCCGGAACCCTTTTTTTATGGCTACACCTTC. This sequence encodes CASSPGPPEPFFYGYTF.

This rearrangement joins TRBV9 to TRBJ2-1; D possibly uses TRBD1 or TRBD2 (5 bases each). This CDR3 region has 15 residues. Germline V gene sequence: CDR1 SGDLS, CDR2 YYNGEE. V shed 0 bases and J shed 2 bases, with 9 bases lying between them. As DNA, the CDR3 is TGTGCCAGCAGCGTAGGGGGGTACACCTACAATGAGCAGTTCTTC. It encodes CASSVGGYTYNEQFF.

The rearrangement joins TRBV12-5 to TRBJ1-2; D is ambiguous. Trimming shortened V by 6 bases and J by 5 bases, and 10 bases separated the two germline ends. There are 12 residues in the CDR3. Germline-derived CDR1 and CDR2 are LGHNT and FRNRAP. The DNA for the CDR3 is TGTGCTAGTGGGGATAAGGGATATGGCTACACCTTC. Its protein product is CASGDKGYGYTF. The whole variable domain, filled in from reference TRBV12-5 and TRBJ1-2, reads DARVTQTPRHKVTEMGQEVTMRCQPILGHNTVFWYRQTMMQGLELLAYFRNRAPLDDSGMPKDRFSAEMPDATLATLKIQPSEPRDSAVYFCASGDKGYGYTFGSGTRLTVV.

The CDR3, as DNA: TGCGCCAGCAGCTTGGAGGGAGGCCCCTACAATGAGCAGTTCTTC. Amino acid sequence: CASSLEGGPYNEQFF. The genes are TRBV5-1 and TRBJ2-1; possible D gene TRBD2, 6 bases. Germline V CDR1 and CDR2: SGHRS, YFSETQ. The CDR3 loop spans 15 amino acids. V lost 0 bases and J 2 bases, leaving 9 bases between the germline ends.

This chain connects TRBV15 to TRBJ2-7; perhaps TRBD2 as D (5 bases). CDR3 size: 15 residues. Trimming left V 5 bases short and J 2 bases short, with 16 bases between. Germline V lookup: CDR1 LNHNV, CDR2 YYDKDF (reference sequence). The CDR3 DNA follows: TGTGCCACCAGCTCCCGCCGGGATCTACCCTACGAGCAGTACTTC. It yields the protein CATSSRRDLPYEQYF.

This sequence joins TRBV28 and TRBJ2-3; D is uncertain. The CDR3 sequence is 12 residues long. V was clipped by 5 bases and J by 5 bases, with 8 bases between them. Germline V gene sequence: CDR1 MDHEN, CDR2 SYDVKM. This CDR3 reads CASSPSVDTQYF. The CDR3 nucleotides read TGTGCCAGCAGTCCCTCTGTAGATACGCAGTATTTT.